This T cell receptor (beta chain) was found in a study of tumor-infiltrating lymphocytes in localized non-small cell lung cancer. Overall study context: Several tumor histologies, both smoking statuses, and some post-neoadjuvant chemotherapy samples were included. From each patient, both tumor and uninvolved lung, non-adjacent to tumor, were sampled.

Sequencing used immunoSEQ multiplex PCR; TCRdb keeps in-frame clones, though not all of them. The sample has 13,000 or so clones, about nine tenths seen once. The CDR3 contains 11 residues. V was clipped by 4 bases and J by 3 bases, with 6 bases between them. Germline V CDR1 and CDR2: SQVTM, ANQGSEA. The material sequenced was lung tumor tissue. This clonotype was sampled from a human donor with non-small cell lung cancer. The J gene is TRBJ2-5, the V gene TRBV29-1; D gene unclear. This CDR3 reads CSVGWEETQYF. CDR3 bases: TGCAGCGTTGGTTGGGAAGAGACCCAGTACTTC.